These T cell receptor beta chains were read from a single sample in a study of blood T cell repertoires in COVID-19. Generated by immunoSEQ multiplex PCR, the TCRdb table keeps only in-frame clones and is missing some. This table holds 300,000 or so clones, around nine tenths found once. Sequences were obtained from peripheral blood. The receptors were gathered from a man aged 50 to 59 with active or convalescent COVID-19. Each CDR3 is given with its conserved first and last residue. D genes are given only for firm matches. A clone size is listed for some rows: how often the clone was seen (once, few, many), or a class if it is expanded.

clone_size d_call j_call v_call cdr3_aa cdr3_nt
- - TRBJ2-2 TRBV14 CASSIRSAGELFF TGTGCCAGCAGCATCCGTAGCGCCGGGGAGCTGTTTTTT
- - TRBJ2-5 TRBV28 CASSSQAQETQYF TGTGCCAGCAGTTCCCAGGCCCAAGAGACCCAGTACTTC
- TRBD1 TRBJ1-1 TRBV2 CASSLTGGGNTEAFF TGTGCCAGCAGTCTAACAGGGGGAGGGAACACTGAAGCTTTCTTT
- TRBD2 TRBJ2-2 TRBV7-9 CASSLITSGRRDNTGELFF TGTGCCAGCAGCTTAATTACTAGCGGGAGACGAGACAACACCGGGGAGCTGTTTTTT
- TRBD2 TRBJ2-4 TRBV2 CASIPAGGLGNIQYF TGTGCCAGCATCCCAGCGGGGGGCCTTGGAAACATTCAGTACTTC
- - TRBJ1-3 TRBV9 CASSFTAAGSGNTIYF TGTGCCAGCAGCTTTACCGCTGCAGGCTCTGGAAACACCATATATTTT
- - TRBJ2-3 TRBV19 CASNLAGSDTQYF TGTGCCAGTAACCTGGCAGGATCAGATACGCAGTATTTT
- TRBD1 TRBJ2-2 TRBV3-1/TRBV3-2 CASSRGGETGELFF TGTGCCAGCAGCCGAGGGGGCGAGACCGGGGAGCTGTTTTTT
- - TRBJ1-1 TRBV5-1 CASSGSGSVNTEAFF TGCGCCAGCAGCGGTTCAGGTTCCGTGAACACTGAAGCTTTCTTT
few - TRBJ1-1 TRBV7-9 CASSLEGFEAFF TGTGCCAGCAGCTTAGAGGGGTTTGAAGCTTTCTTT
- - TRBJ2-2 TRBV13 CASSSLQNGELFF TGTGCCAGCAGCTCCCTACAGAACGGGGAGCTGTTTTTT